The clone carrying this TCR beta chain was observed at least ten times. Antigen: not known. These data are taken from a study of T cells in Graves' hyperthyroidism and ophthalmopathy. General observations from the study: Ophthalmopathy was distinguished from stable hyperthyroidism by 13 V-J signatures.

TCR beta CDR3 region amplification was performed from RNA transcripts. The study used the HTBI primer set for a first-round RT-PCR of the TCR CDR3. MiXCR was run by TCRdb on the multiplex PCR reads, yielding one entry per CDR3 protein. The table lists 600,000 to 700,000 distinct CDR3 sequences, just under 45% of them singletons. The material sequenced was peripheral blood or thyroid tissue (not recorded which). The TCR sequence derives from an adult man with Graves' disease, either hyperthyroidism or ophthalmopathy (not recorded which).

CDR3 sequence reads: CAISPLTGPSSEAFF. As DNA, the CDR3 is TGTGCCATCAGCCCCTTGACAGGGCCAAGCTCTGAAGCTTTCTTT. J is TRBJ1-1 and V is TRBV10-3; 7 positions match TRBD1. Germline V gene lookup returns CDR1 ENHRY and CDR2 SYGVKD. There are 15 residues in the CDR3. Trimming took 6 bases from V and 6 from J; bases not matched to a gene: 13.